This T cell receptor beta chain was recovered during a study of radiotherapy plus CTLA-4 blockade in lung cancer (dated by TCRdb to between 2018 and 2020). With regard to the full study: Among enrolled patients, 15% to 20% had an objective response and 31% reached disease control.

Broader findings and caveats from the paper: The strongest predictors of response, as reported, were early dynamic changes in blood T cell clones along with a rise in serum interferon-beta after radiation. After treatment with radiotherapy and ipilimumab, TCR clones that came from tumors expanded in the peripheral blood.

The CDR3 runs 13 amino acids, cysteine and phenylalanine included. Left in the record is the CDR3 DNA by itself, 39 bases read in frame from the first base. The CDR1 and CDR2 encoded by the germline V gene are SGHRS and YFSETQ. Focal radiation therapy combined with CTLA-4 blockade (ipilimumab) was tested in patients with chemo-refractory metastatic non-small-cell lung cancer. Concerning this clone itself: The clone's antigen remains unknown. The junction and the germline gene differ at one end; a read error may be behind it.

Library preparation used the immunoSEQ multiplex PCR assay. TCRdb carries this immuneACCESS record with in-frame sequences only. Its versions omit some clonotypes, under half of them owing to an unresolved V gene in the studies checked, with the rest unexplained. In this sample the table shows tens of thousands of clones, 72% of which occur a single time. Roughly a tenth of the sample rests with the top ten. The rearrangement combines TRBV5-1 with TRBJ2-5; the D gene is perhaps TRBD1, on 6 matching bases. Sequences were derived from peripheral blood, sampled from a patient treated with radiotherapy plus ipilimumab. This TCR derives from a human donor with non-small cell lung cancer who had stable disease on radiotherapy plus ipilimumab. The CDR3 corresponds to CASSNQGTLRSDF. The base sequence is TGCGCCAGCAGCAATCAGGGGACGCTCAGGTCGGACTTC.